This TCR beta chain was identified during a study of cytomegalovirus exposure and HLA in healthy donors. The V gene lost 4 bases and the J gene lost 7 bases, with 16 bases spanning the gap. Per the germline V gene, CDR1 is SEHNR and CDR2 is FQNEAQ (reference sequence). This CDR3 region has 15 residues. The PCR made use of 60 Vbeta and 13 Jbeta primers. Generated by immunoSEQ multiplex PCR, the TCRdb table keeps only in-frame clones and is missing some. The sample shows around 80,000 clones, over 70% of them seen only once. The chain carries TRBV7-9 and TRBJ1-4, with TRBD1 as a possible D gene (5 bases). The clonotype was recovered from a man aged 40-55 years in good health and CMV-seronegative. Material: PBMCs. The CDR3 reads CASSSRGGSVEKLFF. The CDR3 DNA is TGTGCCAGCAGCTCTCGCGGGGGGTCGGTTGAAAAACTGTTTTTT.